These 10 T cell receptor beta chains were sequenced from one sample in a study of T cells in Graves' hyperthyroidism and ophthalmopathy (dated 2019 in TCRdb). Library method: multiplex PCR. Instrument on record: Illumina HiSeq 2000. The TCR beta CDR3 regions were amplified from RNA transcripts. For the first round of RT-PCR on the TCR CDR3, the HTBI primer set was used together with the Qiagen OneStep RT-PCR kit. The public reads were quality trimmed at Q25 with fastp and then assembled into clones with MiXCR by TCRdb, keeping productive beta chains. A single entry per CDR3 protein holds the most common genes and DNA from its merged rows. The sample has a few hundred thousand distinct CDR3 sequences on record, 15% to 20% of them singletons. 15% to 18% of the sample is held by the ten biggest clonotypes. Specimen: blood. Receptors were obtained from a woman in her thirties or forties with Graves' ophthalmopathy.

The genes are TRBV5-1 and TRBJ1-2; D is undetermined. The CDR3 has 15 amino acids. Germline assignment: CDR1 SGHRS and CDR2 YFSETQ. V gave up 0 bases and J gave up 4 bases, with 13 bases separating them. CDR3: CASSLGTALFYGYTF. The CDR3 coding sequence is TGCGCCAGCAGCTTGGGGACGGCCCTTTTCTATGGCTACACCTTC.

This clonotype was picked up many times. The chain links TRBV30 to TRBJ1-3; a possible D gene is TRBD1 (6 bases). The CDR3 loop spans 15 amino acids. In germline, CDR1 is GTSNPN, CDR2 SVGIG (reference sequence). The V and J ends lost 0 bases and 4 bases respectively, with 13 bases between them. In nucleotides, the CDR3 is TGTGCCTGGAGTGTAACGGGGGCGGAAGGAAACACCATATATTTT. Residues: CAWSVTGAEGNTIYF.

The gene calls are TRBV10-3 and TRBJ1-1; 8 bases match TRBD1. CDR1 and CDR2 from the germline V gene are ENHRY and SYGVKD. With 2 bases clipped from V and 5 bases from J, the junction kept 4 bases outside the gene matches. The CDR3 consists of 14 residues. The CDR3 loop reads CAISEGQGRTEAFF. The CDR3, as DNA: TGTGCCATCAGTGAGGGACAGGGTCGGACTGAAGCTTTCTTT.

This clonotype has ten or more counts. This chain uses TRBV3-1 with TRBJ1-2; D is perhaps TRBD1 (6 bases). Trimming pared 0 bases from V and 0 bases from J, leaving 17 bases between. Germline CDR1 and CDR2: LGHDT and YNNKEL (reference sequence). The CDR3 consists of 18 residues. In DNA, the CDR3 is TGTGCCAGCAGCCAAGATCAGAGAGGGGGGAAGGCTAACTATGGCTACACCTTC. It specifies CASSQDQRGGKANYGYTF.

Note on this clonotype: The junction departs from germline at one end; a sequencing error may be responsible. The rearrangement joins TRBV19 to TRBJ1-5; no clear D. Germline V gene lookup returns CDR1 LNHDA and CDR2 SQIVND (reference sequence). This CDR3 is built from 16 residues. CDR3 DNA sequence: TGTGCCAGTAGGGACTCCTTGGTCGGAGGCAATCAGCCCCAGCCTTTT. Translation: CASRDSLVGGNQPQPF.

The table lists this clonotype with many counts. The rearrangement uses TRBV28 and TRBJ1-6; D call uncertain. V was pared by 5 bases and J by 1 base, with 9 bases between. The CDR3 has 15 amino acids. CDR1 is MDHEN and CDR2 is SYDVKM in the germline V gene. CDR3 sequence (DNA): TGTGCCAGCAGTGGCGGGTTTTCCTATAATTCACCCCTCCACTTT. This encodes CASSGGFSYNSPLHF.

The chain uses TRBV7-3 and TRBJ1-1; D is undetermined. Germline CDR1 is SGHTA and CDR2 is FQGTGA. The CDR3 consists of 14 residues. Trimming removed 2 bases from V and 1 base from J, with 8 bases in between. CDR3 region: CASSLDGKNTEAFF. CDR3 DNA sequence: TGTGCCAGCAGCTTAGACGGGAAGAACACTGAAGCTTTCTTT. Variable domain in full (rest from reference TRBV7-3 and TRBJ1-1): GAGVSQTPSNKVTEKGKYVELRCDPISGHTALYWYRQSLGQGPEFLIYFQGTGAADDSGLPNDRFFAVRPEGSVSTLKIQRTERGDSAVYLCASSLDGKNTEAFFGQGTRLTVV.

This clonotype was counted at least ten times. The chain is built from TRBV7-8 and TRBJ2-7; D perhaps matches TRBD1 (6 bases). V was shortened by 3 bases and J by 2 bases, with 11 bases between the two germline ends. The CDR3 is 14 amino acids. Germline-derived CDR1 and CDR2 are SGHVS and FQNEAQ. The CDR3 DNA reads TGTGCCAGCAGCTTGAACAGGGACCCCTACGAGCAGTACTTC. It specifies CASSLNRDPYEQYF.

At least ten counts were recorded for this clonotype. The J gene is TRBJ2-7, the V gene TRBV3-1; D remains ambiguous. CDR1 and CDR2 from the germline V gene are LGHDT and YNNKEL (reference sequence). The CDR3 contains 13 residues. Trimming cost V 0 bases and J 1 base, with 4 bases left between them. The DNA for the CDR3 is TGTGCCAGCAGCCAAGACCTGTCCTACGAGCAGTACTTC. Its translation is CASSQDLSYEQYF.

This clonotype has ten or more counts. DNA of the CDR3: TGCAGCGTTGAAGATCTGGAGACCCAGTACTTC. Amino acid sequence: CSVEDLETQYF. The chain has TRBV29-1 and TRBJ2-5; D remains unclear. The length of the CDR3 is 11 residues. V was clipped by 0 bases and J by 5 bases, with 4 bases between them. Germline V gives CDR1 SQVTM, CDR2 ANQGSEA.